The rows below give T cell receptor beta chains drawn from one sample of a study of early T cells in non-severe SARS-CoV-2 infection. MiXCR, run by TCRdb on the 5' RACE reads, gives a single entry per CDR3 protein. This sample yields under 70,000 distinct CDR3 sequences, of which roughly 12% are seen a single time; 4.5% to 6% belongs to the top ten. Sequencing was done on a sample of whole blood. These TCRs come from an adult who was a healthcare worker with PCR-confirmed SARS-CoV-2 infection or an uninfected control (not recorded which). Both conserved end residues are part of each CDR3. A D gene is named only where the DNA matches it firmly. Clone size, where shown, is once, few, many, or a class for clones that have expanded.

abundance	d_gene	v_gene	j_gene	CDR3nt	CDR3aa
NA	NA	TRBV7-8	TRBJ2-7	TGTGTCAGCAGCCAAAGACAGGCCCCTACCTTCTCCTACGAGCAGTACTTC	CVSSQRQAPTFSYEQYF
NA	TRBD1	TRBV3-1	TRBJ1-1	TGTGCCAGCAGCCCGTCTCTAACAGGGGAGGCTTTCTTT	CASSPSLTGEAFF
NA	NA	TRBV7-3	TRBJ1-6	TGTGCCAGCAGCCCCACAGGGAACGGTAATTCACCCCTCCACTTT	CASSPTGNGNSPLHF
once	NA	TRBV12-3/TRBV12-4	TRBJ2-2	TGTGCCAGCAGTTTCCGGGGAGCCGGTCCTACCGGGGAGCTGTTTTTT	CASSFRGAGPTGELFF
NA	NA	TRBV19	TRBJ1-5	TGTGCCAGTAACCCGGTGGCAAATCAGCCCCAGCATTTT	CASNPVANQPQHF
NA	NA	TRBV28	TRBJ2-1	TGTGCCAGCAGTTTAGGGCCCCCGAGGGATGAGCAGTTCTTC	CASSLGPPRDEQFF
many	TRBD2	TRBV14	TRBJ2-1	TGTGCCAGCAGCCAACGTCCGGGACTAGCGACTACAAAAAATGAGCAGTTCTTC	CASSQRPGLATTKNEQFF
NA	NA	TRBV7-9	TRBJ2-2	TGTGCCAGCAGCCAAGGCCCCCGGAACACCGGGGAGCTGTTTTTT	CASSQGPRNTGELFF
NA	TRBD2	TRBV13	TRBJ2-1	TGTGCCAGCAGCCCAAAACTAGCGGGAGTTCTCAATGAGCAGTTCTTC	CASSPKLAGVLNEQFF
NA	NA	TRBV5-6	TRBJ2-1	TGTGCCAGCAGCTTGGTCGTGGAGCAGTTCTTC	CASSLVVEQFF
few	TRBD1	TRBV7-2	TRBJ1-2	TGTGCCAGCAGCTTTTCACAGGGGGCCCTCTATGGCTACACCTTC	CASSFSQGALYGYTF
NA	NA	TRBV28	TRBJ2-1	TGTGCCAGCCTCACAGGGAATGAGCAGTTCTTC	CASLTGNEQFF
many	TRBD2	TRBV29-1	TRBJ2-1	TGCAGCGTTGGTCAAGGGGAGGGGCAGTTCTTC	CSVGQGEGQFF
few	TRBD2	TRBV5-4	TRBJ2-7	TGTGCCAGCAGCTTGGACGGGAGGATGAACGAGCAGTACTTC	CASSLDGRMNEQYF